This is a list of T cell receptor beta chains from one sample in a study of CD8 T cells in Susac syndrome. TCRdb re-derived calls from the immunoSEQ multiplex PCR reads in MiXCR, one entry per CDR3 protein. In the table there are over 350,000 distinct CDR3 sequences, around 83% of which are singletons. The source material was CD8+ T cells from PBMCs. The receptors here all came from a human donor with multiple sclerosis. CDR3s include the opening cysteine and the closing phenylalanine or tryptophan. The D gene is left open where the match is weak. Clone size is given for some rows only: seen once, a few or many times, or a class if the clone is expanded.

- | TRBJ2-7 | - | 14 | TRBV3-1 | CASSQEEAPYEQYF | TGTGCCAGCAGCCAAGAGGAGGCGCCCTACGAGCAGTACTTC
- | TRBJ2-7 | - | 20 | TRBV7-6 | CASSLVIGNGLGMPSDEQYF | TGTGCCAGCAGCTTAGTAATAGGAAACGGTCTTGGAATGCCCTCGGACGAGCAGTACTTC
- | TRBJ1-4 | - | 13 | TRBV12-3/TRBV12-4 | CASSASSSGKLFF | TGTGCCAGCAGCGCTTCATCCTCGGGAAAACTGTTTTTT
- | TRBJ2-7 | TRBD2 | 17 | TRBV10-3 | CAISEWTSGRHSYEQYF | TGTGCCATCAGTGAGTGGACTAGCGGGAGGCACTCCTACGAGCAGTACTTC
- | TRBJ1-1 | TRBD1 | 15 | TRBV4-2 | CASSQEMTGIGEAFF | TGTGCCAGCAGCCAAGAGATGACAGGGATAGGAGAAGCTTTCTTT
- | TRBJ1-6 | - | 19 | TRBV28 | CASSLGLRLGSQDNSPLHF | TGTGCCAGCAGTTTAGGGCTCCGGCTGGGCAGCCAGGATAATTCACCCCTCCACTTT
- | TRBJ2-2 | TRBD1 | 15 | TRBV27 | CASTPGTANTGELFF | TGTGCCAGCACCCCCGGGACAGCGAACACCGGGGAGCTGTTTTTT
- | TRBJ1-1 | - | 13 | TRBV30 | CAWSLGGRTEAFF | TGTGCCTGGAGCCTCGGAGGGCGCACTGAAGCTTTCTTT
- | TRBJ2-7 | TRBD1 | 13 | TRBV20-1 | CSARWTGGYEQYF | TGCAGTGCTCGGTGGACAGGGGGCTACGAGCAGTACTTC
once | TRBJ2-7 | - | 14 | TRBV6-5 | CASSPKPSSYEQYF | TGTGCCAGCAGTCCGAAGCCTAGCTCCTACGAGCAGTACTTC
once | TRBJ2-2 | - | 15 | TRBV2 | CASSERHPNTGELFF | TGTGCCAGCAGTGAACGGCACCCAAACACCGGGGAGCTGTTTTTT
- | TRBJ2-7 | - | 15 | TRBV20-1 | CSARDIGTAAYEQYF | TGCAGTGCTAGAGATATAGGAACGGCAGCCTACGAGCAGTACTTC
- | TRBJ1-6 | TRBD1 | 15 | TRBV5-4 | CASSLLTGNNSPLHF | TGTGCCAGCAGCTTGCTGACAGGGAATAATTCACCCCTCCACTTT
few | TRBJ2-7 | TRBD1 | 14 | TRBV10-3 | CAADPGTGAYEQYF | TGTGCCGCCGATCCCGGGACAGGGGCCTACGAGCAGTACTTC
- | TRBJ2-2 | - | 14 | TRBV2 | CASSEAGPTGELFF | TGTGCCAGCAGTGAGGCAGGGCCGACCGGGGAGCTGTTTTTT
- | TRBJ2-7 | - | 15 | TRBV5-1 | CASSWGDSDTYEQYF | TGCGCCAGCAGCTGGGGGGACAGCGATACCTACGAGCAGTACTTC
- | TRBJ2-7 | - | 14 | TRBV7-9 | CASSPLGGDYEQYF | TGTGCCAGCAGCCCCCTAGGAGGGGACTACGAGCAGTACTTC
- | TRBJ2-5 | TRBD1 | 15 | TRBV27 | CASSTRTGCRETQYF | TGTGCCAGCAGTACGCGGACAGGGTGTAGAGAGACCCAGTACTTC
- | TRBJ2-1 | - | 14 | TRBV4-1 | CASSQVKSSDEQFF | TGCGCCAGCAGCCAAGTCAAGAGCTCGGATGAGCAGTTCTTC
- | TRBJ2-1 | TRBD1 | 15 | TRBV11-3 | CASSSPGTGGNEQFF | TGTGCCAGCAGCTCCCCCGGGACAGGGGGTAATGAGCAGTTCTTC
once | TRBJ1-4 | - | 12 | TRBV4-1 | CASSQEVEKLFF | TGCGCCAGCAGCCAAGAAGTAGAAAAACTGTTTTTT
- | TRBJ2-1 | TRBD2 | 15 | TRBV27 | CASTFGTSGRDEQFF | TGTGCCAGCACCTTTGGGACTAGCGGGAGAGATGAGCAGTTCTTC
- | TRBJ2-3 | TRBD2 | 15 | TRBV29-1 | CSVVLLADYTDTQYF | TGCAGCGTTGTTTTACTAGCGGATTACACAGATACGCAGTATTTT
- | TRBJ2-2 | TRBD2 | 13 | TRBV6-1 | CASILRGTGELFF | TGTGCCAGCATCTTGCGGGGGACCGGGGAGCTGTTTTTT
- | TRBJ2-7 | - | 15 | TRBV6-1 | CASSESGVVSYEQYF | TGTGCCAGCAGTGAGTCGGGAGTCGTCTCCTACGAGCAGTACTTC
- | TRBJ1-6 | - | 15 | TRBV25-1 | CASSEGRQGSSPLHF | TGTGCCAGCAGTGAAGGGCGCCAGGGCAGTTCACCCCTCCACTTT
- | TRBJ2-1 | TRBD2 | 14 | TRBV3-1 | CASSQVLSGNGQFF | TGTGCCAGCAGCCAAGTACTAAGCGGGAATGGGCAGTTCTTC
few | TRBJ2-4 | TRBD2 | 12 | TRBV10-2 | CASGGGGNIQYF | TGCGCCAGCGGTGGGGGGGGGAACATTCAGTACTTC
- | TRBJ2-1 | - | 13 | TRBV27 | CASSLGQHNEQFF | TGTGCCAGCAGTTTAGGGCAGCACAATGAGCAGTTCTTC
- | TRBJ2-7 | - | 14 | TRBV27 | CASSFADLGYEQYF | TGTGCCAGCAGTTTCGCGGATTTAGGCTACGAGCAGTACTTC
- | TRBJ2-1 | - | 15 | TRBV14 | CASSFVQEAYNEQFF | TGTGCCAGCAGCTTTGTCCAGGAGGCATACAATGAGCAGTTCTTC
few | TRBJ2-7 | TRBD1 | 15 | TRBV6-1 | CASSETATGRHEQYF | TGTGCCAGCAGTGAAACCGCGACAGGGCGGCACGAGCAGTACTTC
- | TRBJ2-5 | TRBD1 | 14 | TRBV5-6 | CASSPGQSLETQYF | TGTGCCAGCAGCCCGGGACAGTCTTTGGAGACCCAGTACTTC
- | TRBJ2-7 | - | 16 | TRBV21-1 | CASSRKWDTGFSEQYF | TGTGCCAGCAGCCGAAAATGGGACACGGGCTTCTCCGAGCAGTACTTC
- | TRBJ2-1 | TRBD1 | 15 | TRBV9 | CASSVDGTVYNEQFF | TGTGCCAGCAGCGTAGATGGGACAGTCTACAATGAGCAGTTCTTC
- | TRBJ1-1 | TRBD1 | 15 | TRBV6-2/TRBV6-3 | CASSYPLGTGAEAFF | TGTGCCAGCAGTTACCCCTTGGGGACAGGGGCTGAAGCTTTCTTT
- | TRBJ2-1 | - | 17 | TRBV20-1 | CSARDAASFSSYNEQFF | TGCAGTGCTAGAGATGCGGCCAGTTTTAGCTCCTACAATGAGCAGTTCTTC
- | TRBJ1-2 | - | 13 | TRBV4-2 | CASSIRDSGGYTF | TGTGCCAGCAGCATCAGGGACTCGGGGGGCTACACCTTC
- | TRBJ2-1 | - | 14 | TRBV11-2 | CASSSGISQGEQFF | TGTGCCAGCAGCTCAGGGATTTCGCAGGGTGAGCAGTTCTTC
few | TRBJ2-5 | TRBD2 | 17 | TRBV4-1 | CASSQVGLAGGPETQYF | TGCGCCAGCAGCCAAGTGGGACTAGCGGGAGGGCCAGAGACCCAGTACTTC
- | TRBJ2-7 | - | 17 | TRBV6-5 | CASSYLLPRMATYEQYF | TGTGCCAGCAGTTACCTCCTGCCCAGAATGGCCACCTACGAGCAGTACTTC
- | TRBJ2-7 | TRBD2 | 15 | TRBV5-4 | CASSPEERELDEQYF | TGTGCCAGCAGCCCCGAGGAGCGGGAGCTCGACGAGCAGTACTTC
- | TRBJ1-2 | - | 13 | TRBV12-3/TRBV12-4 | CASSFTVAYGYTF | TGTGCCAGCAGTTTCACAGTCGCCTATGGCTACACCTTC
- | TRBJ2-7 | - | 14 | TRBV4-1 | CASSQVGGEQEQYF | TGCGCCAGCAGCCAAGTCGGCGGGGAACAGGAGCAGTACTTC
- | TRBJ1-5 | - | 16 | TRBV19 | CASSKAPGRQHQPQHF | TGTGCCAGTAGTAAGGCGCCAGGGAGACAACATCAGCCCCAGCATTTT
few | TRBJ2-3 | TRBD2 | 14 | TRBV3-1 | CASSPSAGADTQYF | TGTGCCAGCAGCCCCTCGGCGGGGGCAGATACGCAGTATTTT
- | TRBJ1-2 | - | 13 | TRBV29-1 | CSVQVTGYYGYTF | TGCAGCGTTCAGGTTACCGGCTACTATGGCTACACCTTC
- | TRBJ2-1 | - | 14 | TRBV5-4 | CASSPEGVGNEQFF | TGTGCCAGCAGCCCGGAGGGGGTGGGGAATGAGCAGTTCTTC
few | TRBJ1-1 | - | 12 | TRBV6-1 | CASRTGTDEAFF | TGTGCCAGCCGTACTGGGACGGACGAAGCTTTCTTT
- | TRBJ2-1 | TRBD1 | 16 | TRBV9 | CASSVGDRGTYNEQFF | TGTGCCAGCAGCGTAGGGGACAGGGGTACCTACAATGAGCAGTTCTTC